Each of the 13 T cell receptor beta chains below was sequenced from the same sample in a study of cytomegalovirus exposure and HLA in healthy donors. 13 Jbeta primers and 60 Vbeta primers were used for the PCR. The method was immunoSEQ multiplex PCR; TCRdb's version includes in-frame clones alone and lacks a portion of them. The sample contains over 100,000 clones, around 80% of which appear only once. Material for sequencing was PBMCs. These receptors were collected from a woman younger than 30 in good health and CMV-seropositive.

This clone was picked up one time. The chain carries TRBV14 and TRBJ2-1, with TRBD2 matching over 8 bases. There are 12 residues in the CDR3. Losses at the gene ends were 6 bases for V and 10 bases for J; bases not matched to a gene: 5. The germline gives CDR1 SGHDN, CDR2 FVKESK. The CDR3 region is CASSATSEEQFF. In nucleotides, the CDR3 is TGTGCCAGCAGTGCGACTAGCGAGGAGCAGTTCTTC.

Here the CDR3 reads CASSLRWSSYEQYF. The CDR3 DNA reads TGCGCCAGCAGCTTGAGGTGGAGCTCCTACGAGCAGTACTTC. The chain has TRBV5-1 and TRBJ2-7; D gene ambiguous. The CDR3 runs to 14 residues. CDR1 and CDR2 from the germline V gene are SGHRS and YFSETQ. Trimming cost V 1 base and J 0 bases, with 8 bases left between them.

The CDR3 reads CASSQAGTSLETQYF. As DNA, the CDR3 is TGCGCCAGCAGCCAAGCGGGGACTAGCCTTGAGACCCAGTACTTC. The V and J genes are TRBV4-1 and TRBJ2-5, with 9 bases identical to TRBD2. The CDR3 sequence is 15 residues long. Germline CDR1 MGHRA, CDR2 YSYEKL. The V gene end was trimmed by 1 base and the J gene end by 5 bases; junction bases not matched to a gene: 5.

The rearrangement joins TRBV6-5 to TRBJ1-1; TRBD1 agrees at 10 bases. The CDR3 length is 15 residues. The germline CDR1 and CDR2 sequences are MNHEY and SVGAGI. Germline trimming cut 2 bases from V and 3 bases from J; bases unmatched to any gene: 3. The CDR3 DNA follows: TGTGCCAGCAGTTACGGACAGGGGGGGGACACTGAAGCTTTCTTT. Its translation is CASSYGQGGDTEAFF.

As for this clone: A read error may account for a junction end that differs from germline. The chain links TRBV7-7 to TRBJ2-1; perhaps TRBD2 as D (7 bases). CDR3 length equals 14 residues. Germline CDR1 and CDR2: SSHAT and FNYEAQ (reference sequence). CDR3 sequence: CASSRARGGDEQFF. The DNA for the CDR3 is TGTGCTAGCAGCCGAGCAAGGGGGGGCGATGAGCAGTTCTTC. Filled out from reference TRBV7-7 and TRBJ2-1, the complete variable domain reads GAGVSQSPRYKVTKRGQDVTLRCDPISSHATLYWYQQALGQGPEFLTYFNYEAQPDKSGLPSDRFSAERPEGSISTLTIQRTEQRDSAMYRCASSRARGGDEQFFGPGTRLTVL.

The chain links TRBV28 to TRBJ2-1; TRBD1 might be the D (6 bases). Germline CDR1 is MDHEN and CDR2 is SYDVKM. This CDR3 has 14 amino acids. The ends were cut back, 4 bases at V and 5 bases at J, with 12 bases in the middle. The CDR3 loop is CASSSSDRDNEQFF. Written as DNA, the CDR3 is TGTGCCAGCAGTTCGTCGGACAGAGACAATGAGCAGTTCTTC.

The J gene is TRBJ2-7, the V gene TRBV7-9, with a weak D call TRBD1 (6 bases). This CDR3 is 11 amino acids long. Per germline, CDR1 SEHNR and CDR2 FQNEAQ (reference sequence). V was clipped by 10 bases and J by 7 bases, with 14 bases between them. The CDR3 nucleotides read TGTGCCATTAACAACCAGGGGGAGCAGTACTTC. Protein sequence: CAINNQGEQYF.

This chain uses TRBV5-5 with TRBJ2-1, with TRBD1 matching over 7 bases. This CDR3 region has 15 residues. Looked up from germline, CDR1 is SGHKS and CDR2 is YYEKEE (reference sequence). Unmatched junction bases numbered 3, after V lost 1 base and J lost 2 bases. CDR3 sequence: CASSLMQGAYNEQFF. The CDR3 region has the DNA TGTGCCAGCAGCTTGATGCAGGGGGCCTACAATGAGCAGTTCTTC.

The chain uses TRBV13 and TRBJ2-3; no clear D. In germline, CDR1 is PRHDT, CDR2 FYEKMQ (reference sequence). V lost 1 base, J lost 7 bases, and 9 bases lay in between. The CDR3 has 13 amino acids. For the CDR3, the DNA is TGTGCCAGCAGCTTAGAGACATCGAATACGCAGTATTTT. This codes for CASSLETSNTQYF.

The chain uses TRBV6-6 and TRBJ2-7, with TRBD1 matching over 8 bases. The CDR3 runs to 16 residues. Germline CDR1 reads MNHNY; CDR2 reads SVGAGI (reference sequence). The trim removed 4 bases at V and 5 bases at J, leaving 13 bases unmatched. CDR3 loop: CASSFEPSGGPHEQYF. The DNA for the CDR3 is TGTGCCAGCAGTTTTGAACCATCAGGGGGCCCCCACGAGCAGTACTTC.

This clone occurred a few times. The CDR3, as DNA: TGTGCCAGCAGCATCAGGGGGGCCTACGAGCAGTACTTC. Translating gives CASSIRGAYEQYF. The chain recombines TRBV28 with TRBJ2-7, with TRBD1 as a possible D gene (7 bases). Germline CDR1 reads MDHEN; CDR2 reads SYDVKM. V was shortened by 6 bases and J by 2 bases, with 11 bases between the two germline ends. The CDR3 runs to 13 residues.

In its sample, this clone was seen once. The chain couples TRBV9 to TRBJ2-2; perhaps TRBD2 as D (6 bases). The CDR3 is 16 residues long. CDR1 is SGDLS, CDR2 YYNGEE, per germline. V lost 3 bases and J 6 bases, leaving 18 bases between the germline ends. The CDR3 DNA reads TGTGCCAGCAGCGCCTCCCCGGGGGATGGGGCCGGGGAGCTGTTTTTT. Its translation: CASSASPGDGAGELFF.

V gene TRBV6-1 combines with J gene TRBJ2-3; tentatively, D is TRBD1 (7 bases). The CDR3 is 16 amino acids. The ends were cut back, 3 bases at V and 3 bases at J, with 16 bases in the middle. CDR1 and CDR2 (germline): MNHNS, SASEGT. Here the CDR3 reads CASSEAGGGETDTQYF. The DNA for the CDR3 is TGTGCCAGCAGTGAGGCTGGAGGGGGCGAGACAGATACGCAGTATTTT.